The present TCR beta chain was sequenced within a study of T cell responses to AZD1222 COVID-19 vaccine. Whole-study findings and limits: There were repertoire samples only from the period after the peak T cell response. Dominant at 160-218 and 743-854, vaccine-associated CD4 TCRs also spanned spike. Among AZD1222 vaccinees, only six or seven were seropositive at baseline. Donors were mostly white British, more females; clonal diversity possibly underestimated.

Concerning this clone itself: Its antigen is still unknown.

V was pared by 4 bases and J by 7 bases, with 8 bases of the junction left unmatched. CDR1 SGHRS and CDR2 YFSETQ come from the germline V gene. The CDR3 length is 14 residues. Method: immunoSEQ multiplex PCR; TCRdb's copy keeps in-frame clones and lacks some. Counted here are around 130,000 clones, about 90% occurring once; the ten biggest clones make up around 8%. The sequenced sample was peripheral blood, obtained 28 days after the second dose of the MenACWY control vaccine. The V call is TRBV5-1, the J call TRBJ2-1; 7 nucleotides line up with TRBD2. This TCR was sampled from an adult who received the MenACWY meningococcal vaccine as a control. As DNA, the CDR3 is TGCGCCAGCAGCGGGCGGGGGATTGGGAATGAGCAGTTCTTC. Protein sequence: CASSGRGIGNEQFF.